The rows below give T cell receptor beta chains drawn from one sample of a study of blood T cells in healthy people across ages. TCRdb re-analysed the 5' RACE reads in MiXCR, keeping a single row per CDR3 protein. Of 1.5 million to 2 million distinct CDR3 sequences in the sample, about two fifths were seen once. The sequencing input was blood. These receptors were collected from a human donor in good health. Both conserved end residues are part of each CDR3. The D gene is left open where the match is weak. Clone size is not always given. Where it is, it says once, few, many or a class for expanded clones.

>.|.|TRBJ1-1|TRBV5-5
TGTGCCAGCAGCTTAGAGGGTTTGGACACTGAAGCTTTCTTT
CASSLEGLDTEAFF
>.|TRBD2|TRBJ2-1|TRBV4-3
TGCGCCAGCAGCCAACTAGCGGGGCCCTACGAGCAGTTCTTC
CASSQLAGPYEQFF
>.|TRBD1|TRBJ2-7|TRBV3-1
TGTGCCAGCAGCCAAGCGGGGACAGGGATCTATGGCGAGCAGTACTTC
CASSQAGTGIYGEQYF
>.|.|TRBJ1-1|TRBV5-1
TGCGCCAGCAGCTCCCAGGGATCCTCTGAAGCTTTCTTT
CASSSQGSSEAFF
>.|TRBD1|TRBJ2-7|TRBV12-3/TRBV12-4
TGTGCCAGCAGTCATGACAGGGGGCGACTATACGAGCAGTACTTC
CASSHDRGRLYEQYF
>few|.|TRBJ1-2|TRBV7-2
TGTGCCAGCAGCTTAGCGATAGAGAACTATGGCTACACCTTC
CASSLAIENYGYTF
>few|TRBD2|TRBJ2-7|TRBV7-2
TGTGCCAGCAGCTTTGACGGGACTAACCTTCCCTACGAGCAGTACTTC
CASSFDGTNLPYEQYF
>.|TRBD1|TRBJ2-7|TRBV4-1
TGCACCAGCAGGGGGTGGCGGGAGCAGTACTTC
CTSRGWREQYF
>.|TRBD1|TRBJ2-3|TRBV12-5
TGTGCTAGTGGTCCGGCAGGGGGAATTAGCACAGATACGCAGTATTTT
CASGPAGGISTDTQYF
>.|.|TRBJ2-7|TRBV5-6
TGTGCCAGCAACTTGTTAGGAGGGAGCTCCTACGAGCAGTACTTC
CASNLLGGSSYEQYF
>.|TRBD1|TRBJ1-2|TRBV7-2
TGTGCCAGCAGCTTATGGGGGCAGGGGGCGAGGAGCTATGGCTACACCTTC
CASSLWGQGARSYGYTF
>few|TRBD1|TRBJ2-5|TRBV9
TGTGCCAGCAGCGCACAGGGGTGGGAGGAGACCCAGTACTTC
CASSAQGWEETQYF
>few|.|TRBJ1-5|TRBV7-9
TGTGCCAGCAGCTTAGGAGGGCAGAATCAGCCCCAGCATTTT
CASSLGGQNQPQHF